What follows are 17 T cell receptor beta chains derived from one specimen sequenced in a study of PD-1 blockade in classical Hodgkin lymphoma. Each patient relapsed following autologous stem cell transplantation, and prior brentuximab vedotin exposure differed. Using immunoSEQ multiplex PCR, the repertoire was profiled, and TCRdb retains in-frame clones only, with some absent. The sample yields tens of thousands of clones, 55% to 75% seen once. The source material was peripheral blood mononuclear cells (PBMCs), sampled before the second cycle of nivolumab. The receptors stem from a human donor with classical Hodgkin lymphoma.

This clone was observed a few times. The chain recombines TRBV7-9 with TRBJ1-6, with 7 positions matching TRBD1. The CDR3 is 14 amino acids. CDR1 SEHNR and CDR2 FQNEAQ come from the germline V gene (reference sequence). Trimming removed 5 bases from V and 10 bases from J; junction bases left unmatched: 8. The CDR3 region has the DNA TGTGCCAGCAGCGCAGACAGGGAAGAGTCACCCCTCCACTTT. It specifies CASSADREESPLHF. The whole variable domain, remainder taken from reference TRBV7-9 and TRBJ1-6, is DTGVSQNPRHKITKRGQNVTFRCDPISEHNRLYWYRQTLGQGPEFLTYFQNEAQLEKSRLLSDRFSAERPKGSFSTLEIQRTEQGDSAMYLCASSADREESPLHFGNGTRLTVT.

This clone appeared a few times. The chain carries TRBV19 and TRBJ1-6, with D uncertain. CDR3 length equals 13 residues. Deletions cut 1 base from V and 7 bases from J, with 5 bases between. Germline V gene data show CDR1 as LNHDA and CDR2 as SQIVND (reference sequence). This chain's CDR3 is CASSIGKNSPLHF. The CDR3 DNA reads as TGTGCCAGTAGTATAGGCAAAAATTCACCCCTCCACTTT. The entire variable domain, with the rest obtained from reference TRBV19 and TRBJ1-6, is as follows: DGGITQSPKYLFRKEGQNVTLSCEQNLNHDAMYWYRQDPGQGLRLIYYSQIVNDFQKGDIAEGYSVSREKKESFPLTVTSAQKNPTAFYLCASSIGKNSPLHFGNGTRLTVT.

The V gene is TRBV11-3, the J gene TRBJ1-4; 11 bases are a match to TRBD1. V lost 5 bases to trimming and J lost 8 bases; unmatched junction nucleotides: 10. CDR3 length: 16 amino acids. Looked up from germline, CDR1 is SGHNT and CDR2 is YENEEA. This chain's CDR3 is CASSGQGATLEEKLFF. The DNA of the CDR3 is TGTGCCAGCAGCGGACAGGGGGCGACCCTGGAAGAAAAACTGTTTTTT.

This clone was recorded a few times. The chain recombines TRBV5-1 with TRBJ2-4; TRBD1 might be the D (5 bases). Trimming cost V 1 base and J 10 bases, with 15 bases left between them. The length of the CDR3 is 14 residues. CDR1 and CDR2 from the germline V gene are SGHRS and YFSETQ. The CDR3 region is CASSLRTSDHIQYF. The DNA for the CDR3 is TGCGCCAGCAGCTTGCGGACATCTGATCATATTCAGTACTTC.

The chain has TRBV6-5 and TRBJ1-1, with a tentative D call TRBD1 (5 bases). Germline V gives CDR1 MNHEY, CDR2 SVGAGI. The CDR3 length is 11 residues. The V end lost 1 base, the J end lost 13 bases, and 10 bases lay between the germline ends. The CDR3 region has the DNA TGTGCCAGCAGTTACTGGGGGGTTGGTTTCTTT. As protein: CASSYWGVGFF.

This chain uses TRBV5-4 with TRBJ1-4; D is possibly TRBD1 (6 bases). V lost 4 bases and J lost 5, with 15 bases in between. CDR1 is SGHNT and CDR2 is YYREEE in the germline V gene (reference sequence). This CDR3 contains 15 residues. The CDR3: CASSQDSGGNEKLFF. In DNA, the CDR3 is TGTGCCAGCAGCCAGGACAGTGGGGGGAATGAAAAACTGTTTTTT.

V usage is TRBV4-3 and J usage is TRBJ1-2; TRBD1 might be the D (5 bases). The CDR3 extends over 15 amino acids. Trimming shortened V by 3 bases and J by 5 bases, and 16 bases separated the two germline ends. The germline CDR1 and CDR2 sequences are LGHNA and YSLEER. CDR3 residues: CASSQSLGVGYGYTF. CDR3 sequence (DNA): TGCGCCAGCAGCCAGTCCTTAGGGGTAGGGTATGGCTACACCTTC.

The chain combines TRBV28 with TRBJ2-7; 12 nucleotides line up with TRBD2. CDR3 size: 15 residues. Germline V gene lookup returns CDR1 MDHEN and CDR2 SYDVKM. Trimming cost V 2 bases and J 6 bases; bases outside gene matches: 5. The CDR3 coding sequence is TGTGCCAGCAGTTTAACTAGCGGGGGGTCACTCGAGCAGTACTTC. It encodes CASSLTSGGSLEQYF.

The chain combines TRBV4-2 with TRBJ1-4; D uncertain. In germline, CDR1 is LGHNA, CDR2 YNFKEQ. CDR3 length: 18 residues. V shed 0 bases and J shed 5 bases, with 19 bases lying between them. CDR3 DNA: TGTGCCAGCAGCCAAGATATCGTGAGGCCCGGCCTAAATGAAAAACTGTTTTTT. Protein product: CASSQDIVRPGLNEKLFF.

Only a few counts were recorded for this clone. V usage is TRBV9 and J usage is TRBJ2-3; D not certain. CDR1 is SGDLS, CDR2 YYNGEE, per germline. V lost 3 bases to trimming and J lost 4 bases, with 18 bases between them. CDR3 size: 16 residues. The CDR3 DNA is TGTGCCAGCAGCGCGGGCCTTAACAAAAGGGCAGATACGCAGTATTTT. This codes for CASSAGLNKRADTQYF.

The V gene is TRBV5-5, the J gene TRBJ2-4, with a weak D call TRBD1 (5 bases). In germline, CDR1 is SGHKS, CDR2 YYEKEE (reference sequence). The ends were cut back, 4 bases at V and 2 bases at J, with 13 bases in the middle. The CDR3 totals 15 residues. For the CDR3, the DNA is TGTGCCAGCAGCCAACAAGCAGGGTCCAAAAACATTCAGTACTTC. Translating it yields CASSQQAGSKNIQYF.

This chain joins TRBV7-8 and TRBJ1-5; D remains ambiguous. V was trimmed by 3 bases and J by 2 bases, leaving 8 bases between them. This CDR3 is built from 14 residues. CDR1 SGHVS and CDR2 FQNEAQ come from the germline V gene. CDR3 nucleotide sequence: TGTGCCAGCAGCTTTTCCAGCGGCAATCAGCCCCAGCATTTT. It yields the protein CASSFSSGNQPQHF.

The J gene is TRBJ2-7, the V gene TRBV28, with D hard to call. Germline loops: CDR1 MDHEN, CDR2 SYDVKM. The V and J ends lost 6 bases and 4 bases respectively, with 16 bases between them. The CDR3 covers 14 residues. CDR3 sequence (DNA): TGTGCCAGCAGCCCCGCAGGCCTGAGGTACGAGCAGTACGTC. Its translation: CASSPAGLRYEQYV.

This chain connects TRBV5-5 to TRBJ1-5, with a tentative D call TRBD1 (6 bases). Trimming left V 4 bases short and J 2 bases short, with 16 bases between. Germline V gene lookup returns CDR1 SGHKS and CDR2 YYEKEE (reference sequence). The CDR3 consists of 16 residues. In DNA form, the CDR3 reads TGTGCCAGCAGCGCCCGGACAGATATCGGCAATCAGCCCCAGCATTTT. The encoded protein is CASSARTDIGNQPQHF.

The chain's CDR3 is CASSLTDYNEQFF. The CDR3 nucleotides read TGTGCCAGCAGCTTAACGGACTACAATGAGCAGTTCTTC. The V gene is TRBV11-2, the J gene TRBJ2-1; D not certain. The CDR3 runs 13 residues. Germline V CDR1 and CDR2: SGHAT, FQNNGV. V was clipped by 2 bases and J by 3 bases, with 5 bases between them.

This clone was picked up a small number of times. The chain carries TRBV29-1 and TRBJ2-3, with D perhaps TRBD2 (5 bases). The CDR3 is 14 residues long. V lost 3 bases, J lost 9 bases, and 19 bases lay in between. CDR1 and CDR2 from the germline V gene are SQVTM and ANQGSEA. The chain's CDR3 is CSVDAGLPSGTQYF. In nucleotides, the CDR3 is TGCAGCGTTGATGCGGGCCTGCCCTCGGGCACGCAGTATTTT.

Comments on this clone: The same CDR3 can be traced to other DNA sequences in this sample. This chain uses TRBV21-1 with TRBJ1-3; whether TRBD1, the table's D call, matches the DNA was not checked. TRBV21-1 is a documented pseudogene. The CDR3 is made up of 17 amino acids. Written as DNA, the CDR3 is TGTGCCAGCAGCAAAGGACAGTGGGGACAGGACAGAAACACCATATATTTT. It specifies CASSKGQWGQDRNTIYF.